These T cell receptor beta chains were read from a single sample in a study of CD8 T cells in Susac syndrome. TCRdb itself ran the immunoSEQ multiplex PCR reads through MiXCR, one entry per CDR3 protein. Among some 170,000 distinct CDR3 sequences listed, about 95% were seen once. Sequencing was carried out using CD4+ T cells from PBMCs. The receptors come from a human donor in good health. Both conserved end residues are part of each CDR3. Fields, in order: D gene, clone size, J gene, V gene, CDR3 protein, CDR3 DNA. D genes are given only for firm matches. A row's size may be missing; if present it is once, few, many or a size class.

>.|.|TRBJ2-1|TRBV20-1
CSASRNSNNEQFF
TGCAGTGCTAGCCGAAACAGCAACAATGAGCAGTTCTTC
>.|.|TRBJ2-1|TRBV2
CASSPFSDGEQFF
TGTGCCAGCAGCCCCTTTTCGGACGGTGAGCAGTTCTTC
>.|.|TRBJ1-1|TRBV20-1
CSARDSVEAFF
TGCAGTGCTAGAGATTCGGTTGAAGCTTTCTTT
>.|.|TRBJ2-3|TRBV6-1
CASAQEGAGGSSTDTQYF
TGTGCCAGCGCTCAAGAGGGGGCGGGAGGCTCTAGCACAGATACGCAGTATTTT
>TRBD1|.|TRBJ2-1|TRBV2
CAGGTGKGRGFF
TGTGCCGGGGGGACAGGCAAAGGGCGCGGGTTCTTC
>TRBD1|.|TRBJ2-5|TRBV20-1
CSARWDRQETQYF
TGCAGTGCTAGGTGGGACAGGCAAGAGACCCAGTACTTC
>TRBD2|.|TRBJ2-7|TRBV20-1
CSARDLPRLAVYEQYF
TGCAGTGCTAGAGATCTCCCGAGACTAGCGGTCTACGAGCAGTACTTC
>.|.|TRBJ2-7|TRBV25-1
CASSPTYSKLANEQYF
TGTGCCAGCAGCCCAACCTATTCAAAGCTAGCGAACGAGCAGTACTTC
>TRBD2|.|TRBJ2-1|TRBV9
CASSHPFRTSGSGEQFF
TGTGCCAGCAGCCACCCCTTCCGGACTAGCGGGAGTGGTGAGCAGTTCTTC
>TRBD2|.|TRBJ2-1|TRBV28
CASKRRTSGNARHNEQFF
TGTGCCAGCAAAAGAAGGACTAGCGGGAACGCCCGCCACAATGAGCAGTTCTTC
>.|.|TRBJ2-3|TRBV20-1
CSARVAGYTQYF
TGCAGTGCTAGAGTCGCGGGATATACGCAGTATTTT
>.|.|TRBJ1-5|TRBV4-1
CASSHAGRVAGQPQHF
TGCGCCAGCAGCCATGCGGGGAGGGTGGCGGGTCAGCCCCAGCATTTT
>TRBD2|.|TRBJ2-3|TRBV20-1
CSAHSGRSPDTQYF
TGCAGTGCTCATAGCGGGAGAAGCCCAGATACGCAGTATTTT
>.|.|TRBJ2-5|TRBV7-9
CASSARASQETQYF
TGTGCCAGCAGCGCCCGGGCTTCCCAAGAGACCCAGTACTTC
>TRBD2|.|TRBJ2-7|TRBV20-1
CSARDLGSGSSYEQYF
TGCAGTGCTAGAGATCTTGGTAGCGGGAGCTCCTACGAGCAGTACTTC
>.|.|TRBJ1-1|TRBV13
CASRGEAEAFF
TGTGCCAGCAGGGGGGAGGCTGAAGCTTTCTTT
>.|.|TRBJ2-1|TRBV19
CASSTTSPRDPQFF
TGTGCCAGTAGTACTACGTCCCCCCGGGACCCTCAGTTCTTC
>.|.|TRBJ1-5|TRBV9
CASSAGVYSNQPQHF
TGTGCCAGCAGCGCGGGAGTTTATAGCAATCAGCCCCAGCATTTT
>.|.|TRBJ2-4|TRBV27
CASSPPRSQRKNIQYF
TGTGCCAGCAGTCCTCCCCGGAGTCAGAGAAAAAACATTCAGTACTTC
>.|.|TRBJ1-1|TRBV5-1
CASSLEGTMNTEAFF
TGCGCCAGCAGCTTGGAAGGGACCATGAACACTGAAGCTTTCTTT
>.|.|TRBJ2-3|TRBV4-2
CASSQGGIRTDTQYF
TGTGCCAGCAGCCAAGGAGGGATCCGGACAGATACGCAGTATTTT
>TRBD1|.|TRBJ1-2|TRBV27
CASSSHKGQRYGYTF
TGTGCCAGCAGCTCCCATAAGGGACAGCGCTATGGCTACACCTTC
>TRBD1|.|TRBJ2-3|TRBV3-1
CASSRRTGADTQYF
TGTGCCAGCAGCCGCCGGACAGGGGCAGATACGCAGTATTTT
>.|.|TRBJ2-3|TRBV28
CASSASLTDTQYF
TGTGCCAGCAGCGCTAGCTTGACAGATACGCAGTATTTT
>.|once|TRBJ2-7|TRBV27
CASSLSGDPRRDEQYF
TGTGCCAGCTCCCTCTCAGGGGACCCCCGGAGGGACGAGCAGTACTTC
>.|few|TRBJ2-5|TRBV27
CASSFRGPQETQYF
TGTGCCAGCAGTTTTCGGGGCCCACAAGAGACCCAGTACTTC
>TRBD1|.|TRBJ2-4|TRBV18
CASSPLTGASAKNIQYF
TGTGCCAGCTCACCACTCACAGGGGCTTCGGCCAAAAACATTCAGTACTTC
>TRBD2|.|TRBJ2-1|TRBV4-2
CASTPGLANNEQFF
TGTGCCAGCACCCCGGGACTAGCCAACAATGAGCAGTTCTTC
>.|.|TRBJ2-1|TRBV27
CASSKGPASYNEQFF
TGTGCCAGCAGTAAAGGGCCTGCATCCTACAATGAGCAGTTCTTC
>.|.|TRBJ2-5|TRBV6-6
CASSYGQAQYF
TGTGCCAGCAGTTATGGCCAGGCCCAGTACTTC
>.|.|TRBJ1-1|TRBV4-1
CASSQVVPDTEAFF
TGCGCCAGCAGCCAAGTAGTTCCGGACACTGAAGCTTTCTTT
>.|.|TRBJ1-1|TRBV15
CATSRPDRFEAFF
TGTGCCACCAGCAGGCCAGACAGGTTTGAAGCTTTCTTT
>.|.|TRBJ2-5|TRBV2
CASSAMTGQETQYF
TGTGCCAGCAGTGCGATGACAGGACAAGAGACCCAGTACTTC
>.|.|TRBJ2-1|TRBV20-1
CSVGGSESYNEQFF
TGCAGTGTGGGTGGGAGTGAATCCTACAATGAGCAGTTCTTC
>.|.|TRBJ2-5|TRBV23-1
CAWYGPARTQYF
TGCGCCTGGTACGGTCCGGCACGGACCCAGTACTTC
>.|.|TRBJ2-3|TRBV2
CASSTTGLPSTDTQYF
TGTGCCAGCAGTACTACTGGACTCCCTAGCACAGATACGCAGTATTTT
>TRBD2|.|TRBJ2-3|TRBV4-3
CASSQSGKHTDTQYF
TGCGCCAGCAGCCAAAGCGGGAAGCACACAGATACGCAGTATTTT
>.|.|TRBJ2-7|TRBV24-1
CATSDSLRPYEQYF
TGTGCCACCAGTGATTCTCTACGCCCCTACGAGCAGTACTTC
>TRBD2|.|TRBJ2-7|TRBV20-1
CSARGAPGGVLSYEQYF
TGCAGTGCTAGAGGGGCTCCGGGAGGCGTTCTCTCTTACGAGCAGTACTTC
>TRBD2|.|TRBJ2-7|TRBV24-1
CATSDWASGFYEQYF
TGTGCCACCAGTGATTGGGCTAGCGGATTCTACGAGCAGTACTTC
>.|.|TRBJ2-7|TRBV7-6
CASSLAQDSYEQYF
TGTGCCAGCAGCTTAGCGCAGGACAGCTACGAGCAGTACTTC
>.|.|TRBJ2-5|TRBV15
CATSRAGGMVKTQYF
TGTGCCACCAGCAGAGCCGGGGGTATGGTGAAGACCCAGTACTTC
>TRBD1|.|TRBJ1-1|TRBV5-1
CASSWTGGAEAFF
TGCGCCAGCAGCTGGACAGGCGGGGCTGAAGCTTTCTTT
>TRBD2|.|TRBJ2-3|TRBV3-1
CASSSGLAGWADTQYF
TGTGCCAGCAGCTCTGGACTAGCGGGATGGGCAGATACGCAGTATTTT
>TRBD2|.|TRBJ2-1|TRBV3-1
CASKRLAGLNNEQFF
TGTGCCAGCAAAAGATTGGCGGGACTAAACAATGAGCAGTTCTTC
>TRBD2|.|TRBJ2-1|TRBV7-2
CASSFVAGNEQFF
TGTGCCAGCAGCTTCGTAGCGGGCAATGAGCAGTTCTTC